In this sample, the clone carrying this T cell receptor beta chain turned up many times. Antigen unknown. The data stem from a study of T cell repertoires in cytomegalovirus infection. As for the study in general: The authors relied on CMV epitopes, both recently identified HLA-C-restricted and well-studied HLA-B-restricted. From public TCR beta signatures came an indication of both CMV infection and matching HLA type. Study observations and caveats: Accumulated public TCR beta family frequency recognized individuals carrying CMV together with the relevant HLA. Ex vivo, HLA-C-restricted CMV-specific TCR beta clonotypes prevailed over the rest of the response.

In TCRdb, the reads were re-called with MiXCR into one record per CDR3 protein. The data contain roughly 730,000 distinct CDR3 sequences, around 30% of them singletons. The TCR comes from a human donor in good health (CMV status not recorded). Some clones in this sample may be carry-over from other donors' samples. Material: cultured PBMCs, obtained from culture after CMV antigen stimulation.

The CDR3 bases are TGTGCCAGCAGCTTATTTGCCGGGACACAAAACATTCAGTACTTC. This sequence encodes CASSLFAGTQNIQYF. The chain is built from TRBV7-2 and TRBJ2-4, with TRBD1 as a possible D gene (6 bases). The CDR3 length is 15 residues. The germline CDR1 and CDR2 sequences are SGHTA and FQGNSA. The V gene lost 2 bases and the J gene lost 5 bases, with 13 bases spanning the gap.